The rows below give T cell receptor beta chains drawn from one sample of a study of blood T cell repertoires in COVID-19. Using immunoSEQ multiplex PCR, the repertoire was profiled, and TCRdb retains in-frame clones only, with some absent. The sample lists 200,000 to 250,000 clones; under 90% were seen once. Sequencing input: PBMCs or T cells enriched from blood (not recorded which). These receptors were collected from a woman aged 50 to 60 who had been exposed to COVID-19. The CDR3 runs from the conserved cysteine through the conserved F or W. D genes are given only for firm matches. Part of the rows lack a size; the others show once, few, many or a class for expanded clones.

size	V	D	J	CDR3	DNA
.	TRBV10-2	.	TRBJ2-7	CASREGAEQYF	TGCGCCAGCAGGGAGGGAGCCGAGCAGTACTTC
.	TRBV7-4	.	TRBJ1-5	CASSFRWLRVGNQPQHF	TGTGCCAGCAGCTTCCGCTGGCTCAGGGTAGGAAATCAGCCCCAGCATTTT
.	TRBV5-1	.	TRBJ2-1	CASSSQSYNEQFF	TGCGCCAGCAGCTCACAGTCCTACAATGAGCAGTTCTTC
.	TRBV7-2	TRBD1	TRBJ2-2	CASSLDRGGELFF	TGTGCCAGCAGCTTAGACAGGGGCGGGGAGCTGTTTTTT
.	TRBV7-6	.	TRBJ2-7	CASSLGRSSEQYF	TGTGCCAGCAGCTTAGGAAGGAGTTCCGAGCAGTACTTC
.	TRBV5-1	.	TRBJ2-2	CASSLGQTTGELFF	TGCGCCAGCAGCTTGGGACAGACCACCGGGGAGCTGTTTTTT
.	TRBV2	.	TRBJ2-3	CASAAEADTQYF	TGTGCCAGCGCGGCGGAGGCAGATACGCAGTATTTT
.	TRBV27	.	TRBJ2-7	CASSLSGNYEQYF	TGTGCCAGCAGTTTATCCGGGAACTACGAGCAGTACTTC
.	TRBV27	.	TRBJ1-2	CASSFTGLYGYTF	TGTGCCAGCAGCTTCACAGGGCTCTATGGCTACACCTTC
once	TRBV3-1/TRBV3-2	TRBD1	TRBJ1-6	CASSRPGQGRINSPLHF	TGTGCCAGCAGCCGACCGGGACAGGGTAGGATTAATTCACCCCTCCACTTT
.	TRBV14	TRBD2	TRBJ2-2	CASSQNLAGTGELFF	TGTGCCAGCAGCCAAAATCTAGCGGGGACCGGGGAGCTGTTTTTT
few	TRBV19	.	TRBJ1-4	CASRNRPGPGGLFF	TGTGCCAGTAGGAACAGACCGGGACCCGGGGGACTGTTTTTT
.	TRBV11-2	.	TRBJ2-3	CASMIRRGGSTDTQYF	TGTGCCAGCATGATAAGGAGGGGGGGTAGCACAGATACGCAGTATTTT
.	TRBV7-6	TRBD2	TRBJ2-3	CASSAGALAGTDTQYF	TGTGCCAGCAGCGCTGGGGCGCTAGCGGGCACAGATACGCAGTATTTT
.	TRBV5-1	.	TRBJ2-3	CASSPQRRSTDTQYF	TGCGCCAGCAGCCCCCAGAGGAGAAGCACAGATACGCAGTATTTT
.	TRBV7-3	.	TRBJ1-3	CASSLHGAAGDTIYF	TGTGCCAGCAGCTTGCACGGGGCCGCGGGAGACACCATATATTTT
.	TRBV6-5	TRBD2	TRBJ2-7	CASRSGLAAEQYF	TGTGCCAGCAGGTCGGGACTAGCGGCCGAGCAGTACTTC
.	TRBV28	TRBD1	TRBJ1-1	CASSFTGVNTEAFF	TGTGCCAGCAGTTTTACAGGGGTGAACACTGAAGCTTTCTTT
.	TRBV5-6	.	TRBJ1-1	CASSSTVEAFF	TGTGCCAGCAGCTCCACAGTTGAAGCTTTCTTT
few	TRBV4-2	TRBD2	TRBJ2-5	CASSQVSGQETQYF	TGTGCCAGCAGCCAAGTTAGCGGGCAAGAGACCCAGTACTTC
.	TRBV5-1	TRBD1	TRBJ2-7	CASSLCTKTTGADHSYEQYF	TGCGCCAGCAGCTTGTGTACTAAAACTACAGGGGCTGACCACTCCTACGAGCAGTACTTC
.	TRBV19	.	TRBJ1-6	CASSRRLSSYNSPLHF	TGTGCCAGTAGTAGGAGATTGAGCTCCTATAATTCACCCCTCCACTTT
.	TRBV29-1	.	TRBJ1-1	CSVEGGRAEAFF	TGCAGCGTTGAGGGCGGGAGGGCTGAAGCTTTCTTT
.	TRBV9	TRBD2	TRBJ2-5	CASSVGGETQYF	TGTGCCAGCAGCGTGGGAGGGGAGACCCAGTACTTC
.	TRBV3-1/TRBV3-2	TRBD1	TRBJ1-2	CASSRGQGLGGYTF	TGTGCCAGCAGCCGCGGACAGGGTTTGGGTGGCTACACCTTC
.	TRBV4-1	.	TRBJ1-6	CASSQRGNRGSPLHF	TGCGCCAGCAGCCAAAGGGGGAATCGTGGTTCACCCCTCCACTTT
few	TRBV5-5	.	TRBJ2-2	CASSFAGLNTGELFF	TGTGCCAGCAGCTTTGCCGGTCTGAACACCGGGGAGCTGTTTTTT
.	TRBV7-9	TRBD2	TRBJ2-5	CASSLGVAGRQETQYF	TGTGCCAGCAGCTTAGGGGTAGCGGGACGGCAAGAGACCCAGTACTTC